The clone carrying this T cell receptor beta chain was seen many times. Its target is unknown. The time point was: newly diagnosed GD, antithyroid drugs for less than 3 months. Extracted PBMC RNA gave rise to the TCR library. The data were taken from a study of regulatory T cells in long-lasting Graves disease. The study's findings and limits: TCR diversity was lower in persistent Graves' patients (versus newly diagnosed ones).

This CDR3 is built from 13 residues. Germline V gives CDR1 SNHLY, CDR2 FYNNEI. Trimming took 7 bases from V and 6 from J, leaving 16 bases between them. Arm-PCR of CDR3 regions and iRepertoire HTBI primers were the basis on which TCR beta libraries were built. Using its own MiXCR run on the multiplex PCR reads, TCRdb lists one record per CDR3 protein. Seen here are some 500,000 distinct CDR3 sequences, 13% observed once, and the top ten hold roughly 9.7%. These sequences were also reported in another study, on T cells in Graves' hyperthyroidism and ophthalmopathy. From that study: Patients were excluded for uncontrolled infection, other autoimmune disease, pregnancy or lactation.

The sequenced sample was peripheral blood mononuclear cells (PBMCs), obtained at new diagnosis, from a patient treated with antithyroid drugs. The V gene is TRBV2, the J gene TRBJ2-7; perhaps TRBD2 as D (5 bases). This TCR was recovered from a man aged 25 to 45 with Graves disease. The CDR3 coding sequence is TGTGCCAGCACAGAGCGGCTAGCCACCGAGCAGTACTTC. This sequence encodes CASTERLATEQYF.